The TCR beta chain under discussion was sequenced for a study of T cell responses to AZD1222 COVID-19 vaccine (dated by TCRdb to the early 2020s). The study in broad terms: A total of under 250 trial participants underwent TCR sequencing, of whom about 210 had received two doses of AZD1222 and some 25 had received two doses of the MenACWY control vaccine. Trial participants were enrolled by age into 18-55, 56-69 and 70-plus year subgroups, with roughly 160, 29 and 62 TCR-sequenced participants respectively.

Comments on this clone: Its specific antigen is unknown. Base qualities are missing; no much larger clone stands one base away.

The research as a whole found: After two AZD1222 doses, spike-specific TCR breadth and depth were significantly higher than at day 0 and than in MenACWY recipients. Conclusions about previously exposed vaccinees were limited because only five to seven AZD1222 recipients were SARS-CoV-2 seropositive at baseline. The vaccine-associated CD4 TCRs covered the entire spike protein, and the dominant responses fell in regions 160-218 and 743-854. Reportedly, close to half of the unique spike-specific TCRs recognized epitopes lying outside the regions that are mutated in the B.1.351 and B.1.1.7 variants. The 56-69-year group was small, and its depth increase did not reach significance, likely because of low power. Most participants were white British and females outnumbered males, and the authors suggested that clonal diversity may have been underestimated. No day 14 peak-response samples were available, so repertoires were characterized only after the peak T cell response.

The time point label, read with the paper, signifies: about 28 days (+/-7) after the second vaccine dose. AZD1222 recipients given second doses at about 4 weeks or at about 12 weeks were pooled, since spike-specific TCR depth and breadth were not found to differ between the two schedules. The vaccinee samples were drawn from two UK trials, COV001 and COV002, one of which was a single-blind randomized controlled phase 2/3 trial testing AZD1222 (ChAdOx1 nCoV-19) in healthy adults. For TCRbeta chain sequencing, PBMC samples were collected from trial participants at day 0 and at day 28 after the second dose. CDR1 and CDR2 are drawn from the germline V gene: SNHLY, FYNNEI. The CDR3 runs 13 residues from the cysteine to the phenylalanine. The sequence is cut down to CDR3 DNA, 39 bases in frame from base 1. V was cut back by 6 bases and J by 2 bases, leaving a gap of 7 bases between them. The CDR3 regions of human TCRbeta chains were analyzed by immunosequencing. As for the original processing: Repertoire TCRs were checked for matches against a reference library of SARS-CoV-2-specific TCRs that had been generated using the MIRA antigen-specificity platform. Breadth was defined as the fraction of unique TCRs that were SARS-CoV-2-associated. Depth was defined as the fraction of total T cells that were SARS-CoV-2-associated. Using the MIRA data, every spike-specific TCR was mapped to the spike region that the TCR reacted to and assigned to either a CD4 or a CD8 class. Log10-transformed breadth and depth values were compared by one-way ANOVA with Sidak's multiple comparisons tests. The source is immuneACCESS, and TCRdb retained only in-frame sequences with V and J called. Part of the clones is not carried over; for the studies checked, unresolved V genes explain less than half of this, and the remainder is unexplained. Clonal size and the V and J genes are those of that table, whereas D and trimming came from the DNA. The sample table shows roughly 120,000 clones, and more than 80% are seen once. The ten biggest clones cover about 4.4% of the sample.

The chain employs TRBV2 and TRBJ1-4; the D gene is not confidently resolved. The receptor comes from an adult who received the AZD1222 COVID-19 vaccine. The sequencing here drew on peripheral blood, taken 28 days after the second AZD1222 dose. The CDR3 corresponds to CASREHTNEKLFF. The nucleotides read TGTGCCAGCAGGGAACACACTAATGAAAAACTGTTTTTT.